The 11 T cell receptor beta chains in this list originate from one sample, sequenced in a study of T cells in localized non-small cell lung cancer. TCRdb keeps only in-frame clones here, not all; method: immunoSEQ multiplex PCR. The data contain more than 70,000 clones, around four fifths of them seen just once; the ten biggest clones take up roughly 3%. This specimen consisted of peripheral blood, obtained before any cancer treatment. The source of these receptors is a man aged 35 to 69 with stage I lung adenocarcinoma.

The DNA of the CDR3 is TGTGCCAGCAGCGAGGGACAGAGCCAAGAGACCCAGTACTTC. Its translation is CASSEGQSQETQYF. The chain couples TRBV7-9 to TRBJ2-5; 7 nucleotides align to TRBD1. The trim removed 5 bases at V and 1 base at J, leaving 4 bases unmatched. This CDR3 spans 14 amino acids. Germline V lookup: CDR1 SEHNR, CDR2 FQNEAQ (reference sequence).

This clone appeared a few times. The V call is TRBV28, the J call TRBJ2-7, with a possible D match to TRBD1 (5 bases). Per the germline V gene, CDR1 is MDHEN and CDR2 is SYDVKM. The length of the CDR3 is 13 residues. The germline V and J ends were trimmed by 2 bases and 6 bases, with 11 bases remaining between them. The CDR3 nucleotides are TGTGCCAGCAGTTTAGGGTCAAGGGGCGAGCAGTACTTC. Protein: CASSLGSRGEQYF.

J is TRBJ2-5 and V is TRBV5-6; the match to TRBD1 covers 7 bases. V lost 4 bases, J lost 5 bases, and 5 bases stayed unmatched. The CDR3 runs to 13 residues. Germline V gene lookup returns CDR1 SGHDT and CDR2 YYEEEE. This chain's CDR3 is CASSIGQAETQYF. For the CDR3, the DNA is TGTGCCAGCAGCATCGGACAGGCGGAGACCCAGTACTTC.

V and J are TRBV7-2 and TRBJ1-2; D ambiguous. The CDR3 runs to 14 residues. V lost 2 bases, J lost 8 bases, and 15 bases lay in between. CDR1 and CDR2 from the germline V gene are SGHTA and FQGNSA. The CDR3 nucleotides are TGTGCCAGCAGCTTAATAACGGTCGGAAAGGGCTACACCTTC. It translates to CASSLITVGKGYTF.

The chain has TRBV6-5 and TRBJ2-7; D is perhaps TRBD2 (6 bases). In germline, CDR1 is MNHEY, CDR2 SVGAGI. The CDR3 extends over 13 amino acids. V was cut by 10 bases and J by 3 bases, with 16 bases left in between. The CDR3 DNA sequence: TGTGCCACCACGGGGGACGAGGACTACGAGCAGTACTTC. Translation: CATTGDEDYEQYF.

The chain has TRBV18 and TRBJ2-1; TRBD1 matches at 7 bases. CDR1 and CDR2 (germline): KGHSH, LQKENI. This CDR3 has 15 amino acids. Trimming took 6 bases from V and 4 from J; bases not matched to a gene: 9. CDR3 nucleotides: TGTGCCAGCTCGCCTACAGGGGTATCGTACAATGAGCAGTTCTTC. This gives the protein CASSPTGVSYNEQFF.

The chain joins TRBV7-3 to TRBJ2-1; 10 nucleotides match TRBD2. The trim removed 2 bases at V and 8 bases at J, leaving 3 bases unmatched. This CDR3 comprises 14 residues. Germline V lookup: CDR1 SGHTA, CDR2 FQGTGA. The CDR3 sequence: CASSLLAGVHEQFF. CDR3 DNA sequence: TGTGCCAGCAGCTTACTAGCGGGAGTTCATGAGCAGTTCTTC.

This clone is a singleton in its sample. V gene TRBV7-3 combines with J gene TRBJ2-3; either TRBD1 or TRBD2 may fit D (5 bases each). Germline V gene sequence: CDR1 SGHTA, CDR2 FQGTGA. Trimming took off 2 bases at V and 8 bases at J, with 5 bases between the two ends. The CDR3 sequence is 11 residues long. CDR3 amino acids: CASSLGGTQYF. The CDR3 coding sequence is TGTGCCAGCAGCTTAGGGGGTACGCAGTATTTT.

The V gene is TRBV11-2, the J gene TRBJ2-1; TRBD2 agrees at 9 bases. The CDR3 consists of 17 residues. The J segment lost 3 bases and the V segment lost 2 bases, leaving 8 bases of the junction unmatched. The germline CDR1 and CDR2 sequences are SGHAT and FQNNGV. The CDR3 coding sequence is TGTGCCAGCAGCTTACCAGCGGGGGGCCGGGGCTACAATGAGCAGTTCTTC. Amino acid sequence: CASSLPAGGRGYNEQFF.

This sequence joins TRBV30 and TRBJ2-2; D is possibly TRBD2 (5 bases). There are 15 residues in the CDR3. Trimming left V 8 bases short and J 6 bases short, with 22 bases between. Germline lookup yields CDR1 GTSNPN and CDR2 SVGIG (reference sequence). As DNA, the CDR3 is TGTGCCCGGTCGGGGTTGTTTCGGAGGTCCGGGGAGCTGTTTTTT. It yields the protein CARSGLFRRSGELFF.

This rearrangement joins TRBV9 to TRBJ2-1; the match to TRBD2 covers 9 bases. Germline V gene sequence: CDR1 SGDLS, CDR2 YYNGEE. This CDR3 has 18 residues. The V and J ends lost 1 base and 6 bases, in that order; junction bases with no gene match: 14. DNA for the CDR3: TGTGCCAGCAGCGTATCCATTCAGGCTAGCGGGGAGGGCAATGAGCAGTTCTTC. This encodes CASSVSIQASGEGNEQFF.